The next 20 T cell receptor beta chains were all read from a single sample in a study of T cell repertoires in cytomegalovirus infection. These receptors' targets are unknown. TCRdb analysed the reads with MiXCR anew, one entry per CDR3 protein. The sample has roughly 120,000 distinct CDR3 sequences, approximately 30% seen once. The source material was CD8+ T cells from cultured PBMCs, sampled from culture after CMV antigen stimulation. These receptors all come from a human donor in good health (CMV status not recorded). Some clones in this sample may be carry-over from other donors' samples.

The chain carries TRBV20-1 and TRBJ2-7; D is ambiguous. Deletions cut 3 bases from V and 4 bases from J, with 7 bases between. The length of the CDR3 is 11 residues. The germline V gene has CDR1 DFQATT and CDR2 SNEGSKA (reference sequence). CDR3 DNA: TGCAGTGCTAGCGATCGGTACGAGCAGTACTTC. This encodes CSASDRYEQYF.

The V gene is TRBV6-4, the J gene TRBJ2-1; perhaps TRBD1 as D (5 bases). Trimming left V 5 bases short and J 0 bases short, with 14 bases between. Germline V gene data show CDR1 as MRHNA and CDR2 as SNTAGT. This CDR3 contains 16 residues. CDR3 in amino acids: CASSRERGLSYNEQFF. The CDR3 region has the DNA TGTGCCAGCAGTCGCGAAAGGGGCCTCTCCTACAATGAGCAGTTCTTC.

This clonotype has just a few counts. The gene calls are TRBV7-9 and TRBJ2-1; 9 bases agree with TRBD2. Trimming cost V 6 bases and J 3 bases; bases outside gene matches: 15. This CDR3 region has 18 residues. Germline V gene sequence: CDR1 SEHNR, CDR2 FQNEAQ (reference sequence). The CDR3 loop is CASSSPGLRGGLYNEQFF. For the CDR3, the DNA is TGTGCCAGCAGTTCCCCTGGACTGCGGGGGGGCCTCTACAATGAGCAGTTCTTC.

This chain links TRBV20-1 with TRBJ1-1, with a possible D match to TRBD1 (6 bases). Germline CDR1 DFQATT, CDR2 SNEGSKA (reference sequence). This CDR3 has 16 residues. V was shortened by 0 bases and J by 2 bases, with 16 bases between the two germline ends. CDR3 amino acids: CSARDHSGQDNTEAFF. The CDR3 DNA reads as TGCAGTGCTAGAGATCACTCGGGACAAGACAACACTGAAGCTTTCTTT.

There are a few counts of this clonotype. CDR3 DNA sequence: TGTGCCAGCAGCTTAGGAGTGGGGCCCGTCTACGAGCAGTACTTC. The encoded protein is CASSLGVGPVYEQYF. The V and J genes are TRBV7-2 and TRBJ2-7, with D possibly matching TRBD1 (5 bases). V was clipped by 1 base and J by 3 bases, with 13 bases between them. The CDR3 is 15 amino acids. Germline V gives CDR1 SGHTA, CDR2 FQGNSA.

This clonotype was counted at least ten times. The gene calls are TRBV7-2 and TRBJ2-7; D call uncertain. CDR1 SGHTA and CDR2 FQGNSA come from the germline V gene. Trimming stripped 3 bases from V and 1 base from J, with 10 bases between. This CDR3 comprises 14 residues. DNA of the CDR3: TGTGCCAGCAGCTTTATGGGGTCATCCTACGAGCAGTACTTC. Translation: CASSFMGSSYEQYF. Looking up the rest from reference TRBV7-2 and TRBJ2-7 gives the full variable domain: GAGVSQSPSNKVTEKGKDVELRCDPISGHTALYWYRQSLGQGLEFLIYFQGNSAPDKSGLPSDRFSAERTGGSVSTLTIQRTQQEDSAVYLCASSFMGSSYEQYFGPGTRLTVT.

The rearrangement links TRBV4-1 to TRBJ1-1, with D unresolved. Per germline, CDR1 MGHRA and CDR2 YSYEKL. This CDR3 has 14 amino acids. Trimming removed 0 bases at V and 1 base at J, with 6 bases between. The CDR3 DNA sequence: TGCGCCAGCAGCCAAGATCCCGGGAACACTGAAGCTTTCTTT. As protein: CASSQDPGNTEAFF.

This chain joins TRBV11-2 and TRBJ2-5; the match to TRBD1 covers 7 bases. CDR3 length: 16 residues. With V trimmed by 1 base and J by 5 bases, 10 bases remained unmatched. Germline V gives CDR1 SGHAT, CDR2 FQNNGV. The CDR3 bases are TGTGCCAGCAGCTTAGCTGCGACAGGGCAACAGGAGACCCAGTACTTC. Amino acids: CASSLAATGQQETQYF. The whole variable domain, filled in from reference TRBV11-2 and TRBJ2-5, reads EAGVAQSPRYKIIEKRQSVAFWCNPISGHATLYWYQQILGQGPKLLIQFQNNGVVDDSQLPKDRFSAERLKGVDSTLKIQPAKLEDSAVYLCASSLAATGQQETQYFGPGTRLLVL.

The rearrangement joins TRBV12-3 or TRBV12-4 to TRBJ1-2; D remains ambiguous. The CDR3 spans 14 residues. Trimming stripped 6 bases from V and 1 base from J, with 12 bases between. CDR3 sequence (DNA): TGTGCCAGCAGAAACCTGGATGATAACTATGGCTACACCTTC. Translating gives CASRNLDDNYGYTF.

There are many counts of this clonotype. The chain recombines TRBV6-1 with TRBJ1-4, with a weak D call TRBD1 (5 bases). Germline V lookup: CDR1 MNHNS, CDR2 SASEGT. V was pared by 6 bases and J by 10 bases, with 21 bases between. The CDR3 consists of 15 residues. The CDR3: CASRGPTAISGKLFF. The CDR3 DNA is TGTGCCAGCAGGGGACCGACGGCCATCTCCGGAAAACTGTTTTTT.

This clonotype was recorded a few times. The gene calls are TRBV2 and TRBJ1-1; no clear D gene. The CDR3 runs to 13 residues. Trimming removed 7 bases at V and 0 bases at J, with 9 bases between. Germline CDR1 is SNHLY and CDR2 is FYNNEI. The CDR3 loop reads CASIRLLNTEAFF. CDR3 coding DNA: TGTGCCAGCATCCGTCTTTTGAACACTGAAGCTTTCTTT. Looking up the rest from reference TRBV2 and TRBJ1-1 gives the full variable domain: EPEVTQTPSHQVTQMGQEVILRCVPISNHLYFYWYRQILGQKVEFLVSFYNNEISEKSEIFDDQFSVERPDGSNFTLKIRSTKLEDSAMYFCASIRLLNTEAFFGQGTRLTVV.

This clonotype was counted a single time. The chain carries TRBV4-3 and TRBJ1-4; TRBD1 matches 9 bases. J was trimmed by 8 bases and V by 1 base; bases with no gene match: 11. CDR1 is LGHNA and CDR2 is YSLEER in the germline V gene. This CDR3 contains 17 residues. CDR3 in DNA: TGCGCCAGCAGCCAAGTAGTGCACAGGGGGCGGAGAGAAAAACTGTTTTTT. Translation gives CASSQVVHRGRREKLFF.

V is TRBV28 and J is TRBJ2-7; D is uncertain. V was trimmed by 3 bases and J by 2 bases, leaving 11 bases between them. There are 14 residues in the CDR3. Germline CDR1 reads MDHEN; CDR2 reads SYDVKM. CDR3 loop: CASSFFGDTYEQYF. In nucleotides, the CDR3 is TGTGCCAGCAGTTTTTTTGGGGATACCTACGAGCAGTACTTC.

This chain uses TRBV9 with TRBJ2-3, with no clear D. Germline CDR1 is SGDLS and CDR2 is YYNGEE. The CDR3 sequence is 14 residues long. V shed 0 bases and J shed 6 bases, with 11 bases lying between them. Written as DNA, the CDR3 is TGTGCCAGCAGCGTAGAGTCCCCTGGGGATACGCAGTATTTT. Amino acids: CASSVESPGDTQYF.

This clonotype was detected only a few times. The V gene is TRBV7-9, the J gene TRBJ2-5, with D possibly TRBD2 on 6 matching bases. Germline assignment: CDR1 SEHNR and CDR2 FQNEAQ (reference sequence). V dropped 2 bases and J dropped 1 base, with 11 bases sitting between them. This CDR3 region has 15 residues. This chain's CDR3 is CASSLLGGLQETQYF. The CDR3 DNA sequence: TGTGCCAGCAGCTTATTGGGGGGTCTCCAAGAGACCCAGTACTTC.

The DNA for the CDR3 is TGCGCCAGCAGCCAACCCGGGACGGACATCTACAATGAGCAGTTCTTC. Translation gives CASSQPGTDIYNEQFF. The chain combines TRBV4-1 with TRBJ2-1; possibly TRBD1 or TRBD2 for D (5 bases each). Germline CDR1 and CDR2: MGHRA and YSYEKL. The CDR3 contains 16 residues. With 2 bases removed from V and 3 bases from J, the gap between germline ends came to 14 bases.

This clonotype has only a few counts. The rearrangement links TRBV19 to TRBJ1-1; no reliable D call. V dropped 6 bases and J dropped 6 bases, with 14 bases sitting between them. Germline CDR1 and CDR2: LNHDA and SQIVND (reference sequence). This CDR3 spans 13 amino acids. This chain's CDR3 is CASSSRGRAEAFF. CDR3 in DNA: TGTGCCAGTAGCTCCCGGGGTCGAGCTGAAGCTTTCTTT.

DNA for the CDR3: TGTGCCACCGGTAGTTCACGGGGTAGCAATCAGCCCCAGCATTTT. Amino acid sequence: CATGSSRGSNQPQHF. V is TRBV24-1 and J is TRBJ1-5; D not resolved. V shed 9 bases and J shed 0 bases, with 14 bases lying between them. The CDR3 extends over 15 amino acids. Germline V gene sequence: CDR1 KGHDR, CDR2 SFDVKD.

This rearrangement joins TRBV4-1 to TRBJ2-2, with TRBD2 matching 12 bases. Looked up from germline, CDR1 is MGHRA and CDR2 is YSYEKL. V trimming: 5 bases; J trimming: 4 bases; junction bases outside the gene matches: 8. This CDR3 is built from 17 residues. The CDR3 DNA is TGCGCCAGCAGCGGGCTAGCGGGGGGGCCGGTCACCGGGGAGCTGTTTTTT. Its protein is CASSGLAGGPVTGELFF.

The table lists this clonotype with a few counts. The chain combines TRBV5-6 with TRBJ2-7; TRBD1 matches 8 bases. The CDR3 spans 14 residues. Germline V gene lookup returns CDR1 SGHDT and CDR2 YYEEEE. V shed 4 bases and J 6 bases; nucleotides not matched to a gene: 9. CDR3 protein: CASSPRTGKGEQYF. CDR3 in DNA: TGTGCCAGCAGCCCGAGGACAGGGAAGGGCGAGCAGTACTTC.